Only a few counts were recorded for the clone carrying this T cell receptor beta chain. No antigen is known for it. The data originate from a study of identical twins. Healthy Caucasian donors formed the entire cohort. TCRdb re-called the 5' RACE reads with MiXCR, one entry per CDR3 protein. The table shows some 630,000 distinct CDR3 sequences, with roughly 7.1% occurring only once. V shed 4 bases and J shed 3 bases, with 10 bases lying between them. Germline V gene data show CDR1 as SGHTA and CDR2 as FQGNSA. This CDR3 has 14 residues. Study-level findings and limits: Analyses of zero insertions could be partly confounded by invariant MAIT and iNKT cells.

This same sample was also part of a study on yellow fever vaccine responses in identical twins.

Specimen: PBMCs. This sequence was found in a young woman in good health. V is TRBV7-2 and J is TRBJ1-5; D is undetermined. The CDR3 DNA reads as TGTGCCAGCAGCTCCCACCCGGTCAATCAGCCCCAGCATTTT. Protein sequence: CASSSHPVNQPQHF.